These 14 T cell receptor beta chains share one sample of origin, sequenced in a study of cytomegalovirus exposure and HLA in healthy donors. PCR employed 60 Vbeta and 13 Jbeta primers. The method was immunoSEQ multiplex PCR; TCRdb's version includes in-frame clones alone and lacks a portion of them. The sample consists of some 110,000 clones, 65% to 75% of them appearing once. Sample: PBMCs. The receptor set was obtained from a man under 40 in good health and CMV-seropositive.

The chain carries TRBV7-2 and TRBJ2-3; TRBD2 aligns across 10 bases. The germline CDR1 and CDR2 sequences are SGHTA and FQGNSA. The CDR3 length is 17 residues. V shed 5 bases, J shed 8 bases, and the junction held 16 bases outside the gene matches. This CDR3 is CASSRRSSLAGASTQYF. CDR3 bases: TGTGCCAGCAGCCGGCGGAGCTCCCTAGCGGGGGCATCTACGCAGTATTTT.

The chain couples TRBV7-7 to TRBJ2-5; the match to TRBD2 covers 13 bases. V was clipped by 5 bases and J by 5 bases; unmatched bases: 8. The CDR3 runs 16 residues. Looked up from germline, CDR1 is SSHAT and CDR2 is FNYEAQ (reference sequence). CDR3 sequence reads: CASSPKTSGGWETQYF. CDR3 nucleotide sequence: TGTGCCAGCAGCCCAAAGACTAGCGGGGGGTGGGAGACCCAGTACTTC.

J is TRBJ2-7 and V is TRBV2, with D possibly matching TRBD2 (6 bases). This CDR3 comprises 16 residues. Trimming cost V 5 bases and J 3 bases, with 20 bases left between them. Germline CDR1 and CDR2: SNHLY and FYNNEI. This chain's CDR3 is CASSISRDWGNYEQYF. The DNA for the CDR3 is TGTGCCAGCAGTATTTCCCGGGACTGGGGAAACTACGAGCAGTACTTC.

This chain connects TRBV6-6 to TRBJ2-3; TRBD2 might be the D (6 bases). CDR1 and CDR2 from the germline V gene are MNHNY and SVGAGI (reference sequence). This CDR3 spans 16 amino acids. V lost 3 bases and J 4 bases, leaving 17 bases between the germline ends. The CDR3 bases are TGTGCCAGCAGTTATGGTCAGGGCGGGGAGGCAGATACGCAGTATTTT. Protein sequence: CASSYGQGGEADTQYF.

This clone was observed a few times. V is TRBV6-1 and J is TRBJ2-7; 10 bases fit TRBD1. V shed 11 bases and J 6 bases; nucleotides not matched to a gene: 7. This CDR3 has 12 residues. CDR1 MNHNS and CDR2 SASEGT come from the germline V gene. CDR3 sequence: CAAGTGVGEQYF. For the CDR3, the DNA is TGTGCCGCCGGGACAGGGGTCGGCGAGCAGTACTTC.

The chain carries TRBV13 and TRBJ2-7, with D perhaps matching TRBD2 (6 bases). V was cut by 5 bases and J by 6 bases, with 14 bases left in between. Germline V gene lookup returns CDR1 PRHDT and CDR2 FYEKMQ (reference sequence). The CDR3 is 13 residues long. CDR3 region: CASSQIRRGEQYF. In DNA form, the CDR3 reads TGTGCCAGCAGCCAAATTAGGAGGGGCGAGCAGTACTTC. Full variable domain (outside the CDR3, taken from reference TRBV13 and TRBJ2-7): AAGVIQSPRHLIKEKRETATLKCYPIPRHDTVYWYQQGPGQDPQFLISFYEKMQSDKGSIPDRFSAQQFSDYHSELNMSSLELGDSALYFCASSQIRRGEQYFGPGTRLTVT.

The genes are TRBV7-3 and TRBJ2-5; D unclear. Trimming cost V 4 bases and J 1 base, with 7 bases left between them. This CDR3 is built from 13 residues. CDR1 is SGHTA and CDR2 is FQGTGA in the germline V gene. CDR3 sequence (DNA): TGTGCCAGCAGCTACCTGGCCCAAGAGACCCAGTACTTC. As protein: CASSYLAQETQYF.

About this clone itself: The sample contains more than one DNA sequence encoding this CDR3. The chain is built from TRBV11-2 and TRBJ1-6; 9 nucleotides agree with TRBD1. The J segment lost 9 bases and the V segment lost 4 bases, leaving 4 bases of the junction unmatched. The CDR3 loop spans 14 amino acids. CDR1 is SGHAT and CDR2 is FQNNGV in the germline V gene. The CDR3 bases are TGTGCCAGCAGCTCCGGGACAGGGTCTTCACCCCTCCACTTT. As protein: CASSSGTGSSPLHF.

In its sample, this clone was seen a few times. This chain connects TRBV2 to TRBJ1-1, with D hard to call. Trimming cost V 0 bases and J 8 bases, with 7 bases left between them. Germline V CDR1 and CDR2: SNHLY, FYNNEI. The length of the CDR3 is 12 residues. The CDR3 sequence: CASSEATEEAFF. CDR3 DNA: TGTGCCAGCAGTGAAGCTACCGAGGAAGCTTTCTTT.

This clone was counted between two and nine times. The chain carries TRBV4-2 and TRBJ2-7; 10 bases are shared with TRBD2. Germline V gene data show CDR1 as LGHNA and CDR2 as YNFKEQ. Trimming took 1 base from V and 6 from J; bases not matched to a gene: 3. The CDR3 sequence is 14 residues long. DNA for the CDR3: TGTGCCAGCAGCCAAGGCCTAGCGGGGGCCGAGCAGTACTTC. This encodes CASSQGLAGAEQYF.

In its sample, this clone was seen a few times. The genes are TRBV7-6 and TRBJ1-3; 8 positions agree with TRBD1. V trimming: 2 bases; J trimming: 5 bases; junction bases outside the gene matches: 11. CDR1 is SGHVS and CDR2 is FNYEAQ in the germline V gene. There are 17 residues in the CDR3. The CDR3 loop reads CASSLRAGRGQRNTIYF. The CDR3 DNA follows: TGTGCCAGCAGCTTAAGGGCGGGCAGGGGGCAACGAAACACCATATATTTT.

V usage is TRBV10-1 and J usage is TRBJ1-3; D remains ambiguous. The CDR3 covers 16 residues. V was clipped by 3 bases and J by 0 bases, with 12 bases between them. CDR1 and CDR2 (germline): WNHNN, SYGVQD (reference sequence). CDR3 in DNA: TGCGCCAGCAGTGATTCGGCCAGCGGCTCTGGAAACACCATATATTTT. This gives the protein CASSDSASGSGNTIYF.

The chain employs TRBV5-6 and TRBJ1-2, with 7 positions matching TRBD1. Trimming cost V 2 bases and J 5 bases; bases outside gene matches: 6. This CDR3 has 14 residues. Germline CDR1 and CDR2: SGHDT and YYEEEE. The CDR3 DNA sequence: TGTGCCAGCAGCTTTGGACAGGATTATTATGGCTACACCTTC. It yields the protein CASSFGQDYYGYTF.

V and J are TRBV1 and TRBJ2-3; TRBD2, the D gene given by the table, was not confirmed from the DNA. TRBV1 is assigned pseudogene status. The CDR3 contains 15 residues. The CDR3 DNA reads TGCACCAGCAGCCAACCTCGCACTAGAGCGGATACGCAGTATTTT. It is translated as CTSSQPRTRADTQYF.